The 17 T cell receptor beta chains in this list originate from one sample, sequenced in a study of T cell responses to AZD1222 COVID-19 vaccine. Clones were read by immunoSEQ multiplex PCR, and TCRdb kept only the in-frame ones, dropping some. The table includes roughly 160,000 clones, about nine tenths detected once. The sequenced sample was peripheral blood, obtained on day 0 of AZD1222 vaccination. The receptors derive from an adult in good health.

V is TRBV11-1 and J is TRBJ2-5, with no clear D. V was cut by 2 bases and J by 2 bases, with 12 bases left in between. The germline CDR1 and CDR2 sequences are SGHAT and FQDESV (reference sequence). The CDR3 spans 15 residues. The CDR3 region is CASSLPMGRQETQYF. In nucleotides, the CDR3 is TGTGCCAGCAGCTTACCTATGGGAAGGCAAGAGACCCAGTACTTC. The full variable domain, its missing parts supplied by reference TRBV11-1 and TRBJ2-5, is EAEVAQSPRYKITEKSQAVAFWCDPISGHATLYWYRQILGQGPELLVQFQDESVVDDSQLPKDRFSAERLKGVDSTLKIQPAELGDSAMYLCASSLPMGRQETQYFGPGTRLLVL.

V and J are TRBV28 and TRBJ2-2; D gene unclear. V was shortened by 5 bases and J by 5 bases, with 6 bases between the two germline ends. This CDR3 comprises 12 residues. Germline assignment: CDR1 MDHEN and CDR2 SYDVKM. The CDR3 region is CASSGRTGELFF. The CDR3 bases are TGTGCCAGCAGTGGACGGACCGGGGAGCTGTTTTTT. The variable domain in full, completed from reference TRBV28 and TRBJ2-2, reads DVKVTQSSRYLVKRTGEKVFLECVQDMDHENMFWYRQDPGLGLRLIYFSYDVKMKEKGDIPEGYSVSREKKERFSLILESASTNQTSMYLCASSGRTGELFFGEGSRLTVL.

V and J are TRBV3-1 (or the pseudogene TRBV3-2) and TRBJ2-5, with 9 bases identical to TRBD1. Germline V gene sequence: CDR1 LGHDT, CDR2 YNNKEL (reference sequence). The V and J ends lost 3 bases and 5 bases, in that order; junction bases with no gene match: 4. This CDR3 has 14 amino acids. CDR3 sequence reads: CASSHRGQGETQYF. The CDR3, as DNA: TGTGCCAGCAGCCATCGCGGACAGGGGGAGACCCAGTACTTC.

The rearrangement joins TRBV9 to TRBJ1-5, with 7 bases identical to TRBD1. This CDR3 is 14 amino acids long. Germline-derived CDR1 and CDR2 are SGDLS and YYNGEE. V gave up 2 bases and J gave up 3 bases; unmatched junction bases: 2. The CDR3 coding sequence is TGTGCCAGCAGCGTGGGACAGCCCAATCAGCCCCAGCATTTT. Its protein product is CASSVGQPNQPQHF.

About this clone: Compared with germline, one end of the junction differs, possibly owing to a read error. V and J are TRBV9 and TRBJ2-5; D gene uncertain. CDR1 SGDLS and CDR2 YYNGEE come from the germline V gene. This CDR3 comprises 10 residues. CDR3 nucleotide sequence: TGTGCCAGCAGCGGCCGCACGACAAACTTC. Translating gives CASSGRTTNF.

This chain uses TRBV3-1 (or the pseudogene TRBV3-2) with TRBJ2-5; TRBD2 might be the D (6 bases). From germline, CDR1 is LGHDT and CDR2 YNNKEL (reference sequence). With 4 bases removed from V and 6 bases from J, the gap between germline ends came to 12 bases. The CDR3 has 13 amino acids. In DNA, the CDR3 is TGTGCCAGCAGCCTACTAGCTGAAAAGACCCAGTACTTC. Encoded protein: CASSLLAEKTQYF.

The CDR3 region has the DNA TGTGCCAGCAGCCACACGGACAGGAATGAAGCTTTCTTT. Translating it yields CASSHTDRNEAFF. This chain links TRBV6-5 with TRBJ1-1, with 7 bases matching TRBD1. The CDR3 length is 13 residues. The V gene end was trimmed by 6 bases and the J gene end by 7 bases; junction bases not matched to a gene: 8. Germline V gene sequence: CDR1 MNHEY, CDR2 SVGAGI.

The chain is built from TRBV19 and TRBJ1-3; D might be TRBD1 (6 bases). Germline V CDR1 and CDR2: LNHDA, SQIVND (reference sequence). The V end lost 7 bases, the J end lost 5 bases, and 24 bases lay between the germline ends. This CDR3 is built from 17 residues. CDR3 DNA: TGTGCCAGTACCGCAAATTCGGGACACCCTCCCCGAAACACCATATATTTT. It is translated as CASTANSGHPPRNTIYF.

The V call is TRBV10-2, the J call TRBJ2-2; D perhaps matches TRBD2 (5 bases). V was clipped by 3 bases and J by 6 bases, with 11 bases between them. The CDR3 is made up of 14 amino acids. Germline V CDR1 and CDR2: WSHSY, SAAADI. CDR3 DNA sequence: TGCGCCAGCAGTGATGTCAGAGCGGCCGGGGAGCTGTTTTTT. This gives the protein CASSDVRAAGELFF.

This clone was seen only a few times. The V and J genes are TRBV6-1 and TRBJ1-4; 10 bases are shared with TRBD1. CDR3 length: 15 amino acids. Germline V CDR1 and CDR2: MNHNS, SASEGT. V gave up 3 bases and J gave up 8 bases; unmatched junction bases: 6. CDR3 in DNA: TGTGCCAGCAGTGACGGGGGACAGGGGTTGGAAAAACTGTTTTTT. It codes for CASSDGGQGLEKLFF.

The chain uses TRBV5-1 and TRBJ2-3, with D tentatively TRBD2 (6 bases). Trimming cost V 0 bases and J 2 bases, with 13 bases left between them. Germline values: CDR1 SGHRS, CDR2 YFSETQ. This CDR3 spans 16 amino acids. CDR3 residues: CASSLGLGGATDTQYF. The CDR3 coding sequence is TGCGCCAGCAGCTTGGGGCTGGGGGGAGCCACAGATACGCAGTATTTT. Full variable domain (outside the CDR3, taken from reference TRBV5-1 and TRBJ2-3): KAGVTQTPRYLIKTRGQQVTLSCSPISGHRSVSWYQQTPGQGLQFLFEYFSETQRNKGNFPGRFSGRQFSNSRSEMNVSTLELGDSALYLCASSLGLGGATDTQYFGPGTRLTVL.

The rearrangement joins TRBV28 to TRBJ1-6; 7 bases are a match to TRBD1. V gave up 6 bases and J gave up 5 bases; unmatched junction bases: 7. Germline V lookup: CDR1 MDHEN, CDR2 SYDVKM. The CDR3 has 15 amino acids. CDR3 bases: TGTGCCAGCAGCCCAGTCGACAGGGATAATTCACCCCTCCACTTT. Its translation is CASSPVDRDNSPLHF.

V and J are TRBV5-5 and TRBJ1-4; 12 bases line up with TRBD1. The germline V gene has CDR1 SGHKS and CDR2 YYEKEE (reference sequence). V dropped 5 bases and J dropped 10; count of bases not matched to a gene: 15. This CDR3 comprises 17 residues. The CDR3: CASSPGTGGLGRTKLFF. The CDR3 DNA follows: TGTGCCAGCAGTCCCGGGACAGGGGGCTTGGGTCGAACAAAACTGTTTTTT.

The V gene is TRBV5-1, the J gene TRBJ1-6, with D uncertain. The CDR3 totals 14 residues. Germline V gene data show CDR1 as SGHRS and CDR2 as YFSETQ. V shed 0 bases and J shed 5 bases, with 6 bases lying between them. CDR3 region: CASSLGRNNSPLHF. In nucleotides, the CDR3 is TGCGCCAGCAGCTTGGGACGCAATAATTCACCCCTCCACTTT.

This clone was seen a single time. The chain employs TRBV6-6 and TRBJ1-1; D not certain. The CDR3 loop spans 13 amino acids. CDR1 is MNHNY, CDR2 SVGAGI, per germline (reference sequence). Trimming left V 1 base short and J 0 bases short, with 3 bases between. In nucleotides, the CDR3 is TGTGCCAGCAGTTACTACGTGAACACTGAAGCTTTCTTT. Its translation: CASSYYVNTEAFF.

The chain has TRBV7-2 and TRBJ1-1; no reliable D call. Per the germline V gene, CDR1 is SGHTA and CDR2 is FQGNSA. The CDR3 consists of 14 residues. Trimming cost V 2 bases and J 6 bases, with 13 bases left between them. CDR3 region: CASSLRSRGSEAFF. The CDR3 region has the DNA TGTGCCAGCAGCTTAAGATCACGTGGTTCTGAAGCTTTCTTT.

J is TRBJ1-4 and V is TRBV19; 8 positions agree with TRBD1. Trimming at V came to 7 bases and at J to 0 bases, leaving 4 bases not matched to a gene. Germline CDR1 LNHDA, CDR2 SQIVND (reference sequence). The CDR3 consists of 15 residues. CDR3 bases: TGTGCCAGTAACCAGGGGGCGGCAACTAATGAAAAACTGTTTTTT. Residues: CASNQGAATNEKLFF.